Sequencing of this TCR beta chain was carried out in a study of OX40 agonist ivuxolimab in advanced cancers. About the study: Hepatocellular carcinoma, melanoma, renal cell or head and neck cancer affected the dose-escalation patients. Averaging 60 years in age, with a range of 23 to 79, the cohort was around 87% male. General study points: CD4+ and CD8+ blood T cells expanded clonally by week 6 at 0.1 to 3.0 mg/kg.

The CDR3 contains 15 residues. V lost 2 bases, J lost 1 base, and 9 bases lay in between. CDR1 is MNHNS and CDR2 is SASEGT in the germline V gene. Assay: immunoSEQ multiplex PCR; the TCRdb copy retains only in-frame clones and omits some. The sample holds 30,000 to 35,000 clones; more than 60% are singletons and the top ten take roughly 14%. As for this clone: Its antigen is not identified.

The chain combines TRBV6-1 with TRBJ1-5, with D unclear. The receptor was isolated from an adult with an advanced solid tumor such as melanoma, head and neck, liver or kidney cancer. Sequenced material: CD4+ or CD8+ T cells sorted from blood, taken in a trial of the OX40 agonist ivuxolimab. This CDR3 is CASSEITGSNQPQHF. The CDR3 nucleotides read TGTGCCAGCAGTGAAATAACGGGAAGCAATCAGCCCCAGCATTTT.